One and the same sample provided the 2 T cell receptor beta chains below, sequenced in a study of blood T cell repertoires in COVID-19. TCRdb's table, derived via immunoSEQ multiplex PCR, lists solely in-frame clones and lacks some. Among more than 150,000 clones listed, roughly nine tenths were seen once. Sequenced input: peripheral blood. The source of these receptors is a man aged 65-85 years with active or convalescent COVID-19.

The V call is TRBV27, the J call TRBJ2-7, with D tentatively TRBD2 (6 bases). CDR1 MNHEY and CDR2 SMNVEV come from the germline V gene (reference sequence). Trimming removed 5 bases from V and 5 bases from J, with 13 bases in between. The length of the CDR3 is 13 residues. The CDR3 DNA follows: TGTGCCAGCAGTGGGGGGTTGATCAACGAGCAGTACTTC. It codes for CASSGGLINEQYF.

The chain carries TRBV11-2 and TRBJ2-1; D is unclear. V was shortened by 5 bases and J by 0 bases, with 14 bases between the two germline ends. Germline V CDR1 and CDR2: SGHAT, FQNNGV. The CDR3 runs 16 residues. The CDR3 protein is CASSRSGSSSYNEQFF. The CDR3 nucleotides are TGTGCCAGCAGCCGATCAGGTTCGAGCTCCTACAATGAGCAGTTCTTC.